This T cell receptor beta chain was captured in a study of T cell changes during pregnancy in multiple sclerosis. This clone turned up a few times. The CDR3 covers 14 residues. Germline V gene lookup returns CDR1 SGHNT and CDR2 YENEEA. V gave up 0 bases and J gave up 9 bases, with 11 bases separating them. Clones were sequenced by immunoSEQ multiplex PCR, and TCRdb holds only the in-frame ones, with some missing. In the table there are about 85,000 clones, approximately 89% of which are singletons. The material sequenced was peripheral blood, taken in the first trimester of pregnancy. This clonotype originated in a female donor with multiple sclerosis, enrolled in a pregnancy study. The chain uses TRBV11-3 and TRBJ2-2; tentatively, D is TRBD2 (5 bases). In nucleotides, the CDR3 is TGTGCCAGCAGCTTAGATGGGCTAGCCCGGGAGCTGTTTTTT. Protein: CASSLDGLARELFF.